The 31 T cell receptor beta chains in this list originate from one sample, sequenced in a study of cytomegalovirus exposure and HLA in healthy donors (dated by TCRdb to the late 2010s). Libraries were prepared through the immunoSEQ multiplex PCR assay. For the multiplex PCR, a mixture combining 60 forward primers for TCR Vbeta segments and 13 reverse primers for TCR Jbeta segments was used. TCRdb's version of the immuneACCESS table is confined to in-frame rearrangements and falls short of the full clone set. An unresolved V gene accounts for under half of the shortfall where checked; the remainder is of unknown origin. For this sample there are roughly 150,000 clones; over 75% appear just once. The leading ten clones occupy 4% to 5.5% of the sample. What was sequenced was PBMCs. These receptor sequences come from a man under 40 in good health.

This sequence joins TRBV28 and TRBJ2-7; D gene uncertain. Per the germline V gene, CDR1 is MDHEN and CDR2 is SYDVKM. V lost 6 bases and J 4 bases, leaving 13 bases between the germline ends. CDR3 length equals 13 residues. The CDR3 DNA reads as TGTGCCAGCAGACCTCAGACACCATACGAGCAGTACTTC. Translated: CASRPQTPYEQYF.

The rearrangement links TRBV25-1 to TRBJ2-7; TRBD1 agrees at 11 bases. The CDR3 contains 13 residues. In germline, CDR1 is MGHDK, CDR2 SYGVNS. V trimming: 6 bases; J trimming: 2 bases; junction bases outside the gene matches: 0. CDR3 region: CASRGQGAYEQYF. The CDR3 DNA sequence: TGTGCCAGCAGGGGACAGGGGGCCTACGAGCAGTACTTC.

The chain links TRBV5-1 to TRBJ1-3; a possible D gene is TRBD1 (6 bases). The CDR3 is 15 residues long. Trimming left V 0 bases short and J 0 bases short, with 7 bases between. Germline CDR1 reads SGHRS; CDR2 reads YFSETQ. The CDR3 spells CASSLGGGSGNTIYF. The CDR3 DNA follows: TGCGCCAGCAGCTTGGGAGGGGGCTCTGGAAACACCATATATTTT.

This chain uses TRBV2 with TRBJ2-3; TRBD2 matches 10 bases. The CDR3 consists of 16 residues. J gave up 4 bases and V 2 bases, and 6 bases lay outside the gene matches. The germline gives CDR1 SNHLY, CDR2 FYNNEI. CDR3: CASSEFSGRGADTQYF. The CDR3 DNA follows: TGTGCCAGCAGTGAATTCAGCGGGAGGGGGGCAGATACGCAGTATTTT.

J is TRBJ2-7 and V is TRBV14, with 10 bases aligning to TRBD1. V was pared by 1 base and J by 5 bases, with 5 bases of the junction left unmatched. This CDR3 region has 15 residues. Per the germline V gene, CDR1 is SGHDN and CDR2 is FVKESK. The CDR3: CASSQGGTGAHEQYF. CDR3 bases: TGTGCCAGCAGCCAAGGTGGGACAGGGGCTCACGAGCAGTACTTC.

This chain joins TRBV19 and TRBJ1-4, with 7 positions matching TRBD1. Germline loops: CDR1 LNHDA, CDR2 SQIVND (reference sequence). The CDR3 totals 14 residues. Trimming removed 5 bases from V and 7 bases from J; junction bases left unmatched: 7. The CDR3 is CASSDRAGGEKLFF. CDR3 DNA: TGTGCCAGTAGTGACCGGGCAGGGGGTGAAAAACTGTTTTTT.

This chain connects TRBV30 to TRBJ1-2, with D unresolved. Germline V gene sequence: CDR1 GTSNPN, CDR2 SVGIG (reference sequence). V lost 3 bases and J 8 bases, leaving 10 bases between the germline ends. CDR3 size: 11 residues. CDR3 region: CAWSARRGYTF. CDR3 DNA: TGTGCCTGGAGCGCCCGCCGGGGCTACACCTTC.

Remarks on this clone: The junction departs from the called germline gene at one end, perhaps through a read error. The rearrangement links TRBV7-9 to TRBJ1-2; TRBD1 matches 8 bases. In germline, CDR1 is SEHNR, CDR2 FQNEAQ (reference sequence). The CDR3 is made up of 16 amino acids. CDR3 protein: CSSGNLQGVANYGYTF. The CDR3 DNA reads TGTTCCAGTGGGAATTTACAGGGGGTAGCTAACTATGGCTACACCTTC. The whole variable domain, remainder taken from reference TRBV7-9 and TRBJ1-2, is DTGVSQNPRHKITKRGQNVTFRCDPISEHNRLYWYRQTLGQGPEFLTYFQNEAQLEKSRLLSDRFSAERPKGSFSTLEIQRTEQGDSAMYLCSSGNLQGVANYGYTFGSGTRLTVV.

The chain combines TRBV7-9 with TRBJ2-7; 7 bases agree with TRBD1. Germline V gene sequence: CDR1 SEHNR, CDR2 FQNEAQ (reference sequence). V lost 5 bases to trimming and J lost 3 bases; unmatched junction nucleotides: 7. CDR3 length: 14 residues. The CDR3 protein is CASSRDSVVYEQYF. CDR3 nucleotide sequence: TGTGCCAGCAGCCGGGACAGCGTGGTCTACGAGCAGTACTTC.

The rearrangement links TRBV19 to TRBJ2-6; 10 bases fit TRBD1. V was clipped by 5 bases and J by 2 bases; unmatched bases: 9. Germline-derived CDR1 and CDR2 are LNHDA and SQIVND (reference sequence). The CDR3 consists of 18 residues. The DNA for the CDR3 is TGTGCCAGTAGTGAGCGACAGGGGGCGCGTCCTGGGGCCAACGTCCTGACTTTC. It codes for CASSERQGARPGANVLTF.

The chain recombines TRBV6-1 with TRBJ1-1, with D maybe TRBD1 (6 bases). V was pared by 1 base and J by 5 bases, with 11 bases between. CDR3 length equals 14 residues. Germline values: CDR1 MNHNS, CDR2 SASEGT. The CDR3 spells CASSEVQGRTEAFF. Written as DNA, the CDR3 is TGTGCCAGCAGTGAAGTGCAGGGGCGGACTGAAGCTTTCTTT.

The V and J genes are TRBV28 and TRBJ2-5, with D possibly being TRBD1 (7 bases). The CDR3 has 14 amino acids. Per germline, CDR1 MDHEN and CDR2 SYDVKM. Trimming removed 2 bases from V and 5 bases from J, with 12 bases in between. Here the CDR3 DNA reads TGTGCCAGCAGTTTAGCAGGGGGGTCGGAGACCCAGTACTTC. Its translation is CASSLAGGSETQYF.

This CDR3 is CASSSGLAFTDTQYF. The CDR3 region has the DNA TGCGCCAGCAGCTCGGGACTAGCGTTCACAGATACGCAGTATTTT. The gene calls are TRBV5-1 and TRBJ2-3, with 10 bases matching TRBD2. The CDR3 sequence is 15 residues long. Trimming at V came to 3 bases and at J to 2 bases, leaving 3 bases not matched to a gene. Germline V gene lookup returns CDR1 SGHRS and CDR2 YFSETQ.

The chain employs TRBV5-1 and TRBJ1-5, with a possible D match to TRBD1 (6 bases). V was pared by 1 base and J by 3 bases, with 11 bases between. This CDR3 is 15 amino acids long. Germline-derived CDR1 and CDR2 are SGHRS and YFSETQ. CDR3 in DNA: TGCGCCAGCAGCTTGCTTCCAGGGGCCAATCAGCCCCAGCATTTT. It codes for CASSLLPGANQPQHF.

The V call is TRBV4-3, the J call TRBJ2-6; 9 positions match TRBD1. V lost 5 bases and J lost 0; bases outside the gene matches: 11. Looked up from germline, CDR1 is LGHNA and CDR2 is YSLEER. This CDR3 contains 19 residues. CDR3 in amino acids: CASSNRYGTGTSGANVLTF. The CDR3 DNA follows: TGCGCCAGCAGCAACCGTTACGGGACAGGGACCTCTGGGGCCAACGTCCTGACTTTC.

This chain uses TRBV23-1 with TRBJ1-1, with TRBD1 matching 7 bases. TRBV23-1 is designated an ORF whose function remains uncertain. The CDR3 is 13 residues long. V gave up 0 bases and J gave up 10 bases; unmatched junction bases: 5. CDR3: CASSQSRDRGAFF. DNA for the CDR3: TGCGCCAGCAGTCAATCTCGGGACAGAGGAGCTTTCTTT.

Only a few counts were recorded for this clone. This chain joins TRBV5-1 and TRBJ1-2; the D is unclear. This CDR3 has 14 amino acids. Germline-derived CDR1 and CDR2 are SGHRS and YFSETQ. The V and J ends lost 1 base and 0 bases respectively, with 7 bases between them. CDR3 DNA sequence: TGCGCCAGCAGCTTGTCTACAGCTAACTATGGCTACACCTTC. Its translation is CASSLSTANYGYTF.

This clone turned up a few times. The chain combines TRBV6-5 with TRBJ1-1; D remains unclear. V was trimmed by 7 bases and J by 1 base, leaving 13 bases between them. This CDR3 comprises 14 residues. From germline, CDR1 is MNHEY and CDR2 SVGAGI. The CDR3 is CASNPDYGNTEAFF. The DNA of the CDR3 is TGTGCCAGCAACCCCGACTACGGGAACACTGAAGCTTTCTTT.

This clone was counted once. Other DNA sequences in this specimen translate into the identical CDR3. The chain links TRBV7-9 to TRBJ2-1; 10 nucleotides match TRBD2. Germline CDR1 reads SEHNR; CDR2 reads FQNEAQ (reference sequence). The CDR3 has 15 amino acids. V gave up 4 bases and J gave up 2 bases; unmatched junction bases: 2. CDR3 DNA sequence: TGTGCCAGCAGCTCAAGCGGGAGGGCCTACAATGAGCAGTTCTTC. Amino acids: CASSSSGRAYNEQFF.

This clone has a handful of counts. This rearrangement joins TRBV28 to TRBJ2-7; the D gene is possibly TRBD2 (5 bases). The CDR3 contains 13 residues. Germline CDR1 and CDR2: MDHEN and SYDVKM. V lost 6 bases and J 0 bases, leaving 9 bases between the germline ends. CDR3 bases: TGTGCCAGCAGGACGGGAAACTCCTACGAGCAGTACTTC. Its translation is CASRTGNSYEQYF.

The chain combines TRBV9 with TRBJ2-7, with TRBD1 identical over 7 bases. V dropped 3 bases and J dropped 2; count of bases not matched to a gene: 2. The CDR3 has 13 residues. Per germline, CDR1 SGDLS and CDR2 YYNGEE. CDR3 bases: TGTGCCAGCAGCGCAGGACAGGCCTACGAGCAGTACTTC. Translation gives CASSAGQAYEQYF. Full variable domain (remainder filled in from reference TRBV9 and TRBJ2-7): DSGVTQTPKHLITATGQRVTLRCSPRSGDLSVYWYQQSLDQGLQFLIQYYNGEERAKGNILERFSAQQFPDLHSELNLSSLELGDSALYFCASSAGQAYEQYFGPGTRLTVT.

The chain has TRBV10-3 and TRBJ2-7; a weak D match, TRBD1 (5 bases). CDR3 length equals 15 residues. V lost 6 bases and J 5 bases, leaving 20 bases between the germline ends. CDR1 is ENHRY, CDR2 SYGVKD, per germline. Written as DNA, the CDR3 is TGTGCCATCAGCCCCACGGCAGGGTTAGCCCACGAGCAGTACTTC. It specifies CAISPTAGLAHEQYF.

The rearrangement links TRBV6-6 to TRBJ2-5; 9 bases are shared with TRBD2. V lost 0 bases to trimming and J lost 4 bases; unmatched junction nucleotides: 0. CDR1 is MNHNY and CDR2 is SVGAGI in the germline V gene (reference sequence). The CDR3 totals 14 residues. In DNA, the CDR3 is TGTGCCAGCAGTTACTCGACTAGCGGAGAGACCCAGTACTTC. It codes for CASSYSTSGETQYF.

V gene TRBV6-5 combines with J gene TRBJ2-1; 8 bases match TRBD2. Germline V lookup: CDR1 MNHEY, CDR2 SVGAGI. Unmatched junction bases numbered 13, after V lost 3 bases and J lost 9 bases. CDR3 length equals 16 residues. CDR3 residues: CASSYRPGLGGSEQFF. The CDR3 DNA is TGTGCCAGCAGTTATAGGCCGGGACTAGGTGGAAGTGAGCAGTTCTTC.

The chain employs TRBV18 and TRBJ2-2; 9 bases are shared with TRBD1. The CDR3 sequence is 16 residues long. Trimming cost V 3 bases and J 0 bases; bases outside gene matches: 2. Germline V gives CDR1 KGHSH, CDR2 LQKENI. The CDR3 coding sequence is TGTGCCAGCTCACCGGGGACAGGGCCGAACACCGGGGAGCTGTTTTTT. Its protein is CASSPGTGPNTGELFF. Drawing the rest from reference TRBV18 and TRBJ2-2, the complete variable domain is NAGVMQNPRHLVRRRGQEARLRCSPMKGHSHVYWYRQLPEEGLKFMVYLQKENIIDESGMPKERFSAEFPKEGPSILRIQQVVRGDSAAYFCASSPGTGPNTGELFFGEGSRLTVL.

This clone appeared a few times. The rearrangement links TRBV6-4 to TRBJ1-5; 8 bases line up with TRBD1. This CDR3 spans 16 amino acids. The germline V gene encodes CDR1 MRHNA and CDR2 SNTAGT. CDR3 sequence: CRCPGTGSDSNQPQHF. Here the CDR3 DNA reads TGTCGTTGCCCCGGGACAGGAAGCGATAGCAATCAGCCCCAGCATTTT.

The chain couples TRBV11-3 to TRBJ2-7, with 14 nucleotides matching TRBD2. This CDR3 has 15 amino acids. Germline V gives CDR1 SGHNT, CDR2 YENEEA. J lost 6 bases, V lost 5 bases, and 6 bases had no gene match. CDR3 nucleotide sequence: TGTGCCAGCAGCGGCGGGACTAGCGGGAGCTCCGAGCAGTACTTC. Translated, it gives CASSGGTSGSSEQYF.

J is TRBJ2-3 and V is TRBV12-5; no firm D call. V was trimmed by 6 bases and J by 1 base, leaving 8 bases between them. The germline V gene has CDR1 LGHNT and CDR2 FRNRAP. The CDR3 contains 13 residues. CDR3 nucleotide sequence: TGTGCTAGTGGCCGCCGGGGCACAGATACGCAGTATTTT. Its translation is CASGRRGTDTQYF.

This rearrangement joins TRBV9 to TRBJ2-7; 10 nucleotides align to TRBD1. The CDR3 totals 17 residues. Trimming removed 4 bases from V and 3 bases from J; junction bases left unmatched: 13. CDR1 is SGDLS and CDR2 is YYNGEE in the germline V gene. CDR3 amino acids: CASSPRAGTGENYEQYF. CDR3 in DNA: TGTGCCAGCAGCCCCCGAGCCGGGACAGGGGAGAACTACGAGCAGTACTTC. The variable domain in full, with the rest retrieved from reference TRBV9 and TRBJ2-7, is DSGVTQTPKHLITATGQRVTLRCSPRSGDLSVYWYQQSLDQGLQFLIQYYNGEERAKGNILERFSAQQFPDLHSELNLSSLELGDSALYFCASSPRAGTGENYEQYFGPGTRLTVT.

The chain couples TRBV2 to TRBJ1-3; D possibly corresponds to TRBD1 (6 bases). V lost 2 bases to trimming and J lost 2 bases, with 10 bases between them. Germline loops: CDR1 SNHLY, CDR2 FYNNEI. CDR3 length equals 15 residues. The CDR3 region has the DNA TGTGCCAGCAGTGAAACAGGGCAAACTGGAAACACCATATATTTT. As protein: CASSETGQTGNTIYF. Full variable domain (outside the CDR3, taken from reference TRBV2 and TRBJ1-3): EPEVTQTPSHQVTQMGQEVILRCVPISNHLYFYWYRQILGQKVEFLVSFYNNEISEKSEIFDDQFSVERPDGSNFTLKIRSTKLEDSAMYFCASSETGQTGNTIYFGEGSWLTVV.

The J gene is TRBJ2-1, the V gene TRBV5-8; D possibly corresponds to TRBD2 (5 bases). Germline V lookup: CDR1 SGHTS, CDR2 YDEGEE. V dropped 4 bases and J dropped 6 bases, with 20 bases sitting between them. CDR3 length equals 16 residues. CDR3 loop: CASSGAGGKVRNEQFF. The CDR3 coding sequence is TGTGCCAGCAGCGGAGCAGGAGGCAAGGTCCGCAATGAGCAGTTCTTC.